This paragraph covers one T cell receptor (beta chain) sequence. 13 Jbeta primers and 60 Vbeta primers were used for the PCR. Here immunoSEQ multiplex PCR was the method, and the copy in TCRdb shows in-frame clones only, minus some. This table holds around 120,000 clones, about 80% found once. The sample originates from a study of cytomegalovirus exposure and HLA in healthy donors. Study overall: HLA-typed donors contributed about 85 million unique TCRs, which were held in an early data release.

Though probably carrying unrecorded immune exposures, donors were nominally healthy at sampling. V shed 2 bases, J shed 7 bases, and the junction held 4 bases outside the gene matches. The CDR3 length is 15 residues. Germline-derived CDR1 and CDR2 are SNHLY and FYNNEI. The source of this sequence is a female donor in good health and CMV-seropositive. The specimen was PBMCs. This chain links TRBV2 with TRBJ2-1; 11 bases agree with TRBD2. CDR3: CASSERASGGNEQFF. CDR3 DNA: TGTGCCAGCAGTGAACGGGCTAGCGGGGGGAATGAGCAGTTCTTC.